This T cell receptor (beta chain) was observed in a study of response to subunit inactivated influenza vaccine. From the RT-PCR reads, TCRdb called clonotypes with MiXCR, one entry per CDR3 protein. The sample holds approximately 170,000 distinct CDR3 sequences, less than 15% seen once. This clonotype has only a few counts. The same sample was also used in a study of T cells expressing NK-cell markers. As that report states: The cDNA for TCR beta came from 5'RACE template switching with UMIs. The TCR beta repertoires were obtained from sorted CD3+CD56+NKG2C+, CD3+CD56+NKG2C- and CD3+CD56-NKG2C+ T cells. Serological testing identified seven of the eight sequenced donors as HCMV-seropositive and one as seronegative. The sorts in several experiments were restricted to alpha-beta TCR T cells by an anti-gamma-delta TCR antibody. NKG2C+ dominant clonotypes from 5 to 7 donors made up about 1.0-7.5% of CD8+ T cells.

The TCR comes from a man over 45 who received an inactivated influenza vaccine. Source: CD8+ T cells sorted from PBMCs, taken about 12 days after vaccination.

Here the CDR3 reads CASSLQGPYNEQFF. As DNA, the CDR3 is TGTGCCAGCAGTCTACAGGGGCCTTACAATGAGCAGTTCTTC. The rearrangement joins TRBV12-3 or TRBV12-4 to TRBJ2-1; 7 positions match TRBD1. V was clipped by 5 bases and J by 4 bases; unmatched bases: 5. This CDR3 comprises 14 residues.